The 19 T cell receptor beta chains below were found in one sample sequenced in a study of shared clonotypes between healthy human individuals. The data were produced by immunoSEQ multiplex PCR, yet TCRdb's version contains in-frame clones alone and is incomplete. The sample holds roughly 2,300,000 clones; just under 95% are singletons and the top ten take around 0.35%. The sample consisted of naive CD4+ T cells from PBMCs. Sample subset: CD45RA+ positively selected. The receptor set was obtained from a man aged 18 to 30 in good health. Some clones in this sample may be carry-over from other donors' samples.

V gene TRBV5-4 combines with J gene TRBJ2-7, with TRBD2 matching 14 bases. The CDR3 is 16 amino acids. Germline trimming cut 5 bases from V and 9 bases from J; bases unmatched to any gene: 13. Germline loops: CDR1 SGHNT, CDR2 YYREEE (reference sequence). CDR3 in DNA: TGTGCCAGCAGTTACCCCGGGGGGACTAGCGGGAGTGGGCAGTACTTC. Translated: CASSYPGGTSGSGQYF. Using reference TRBV5-4 and TRBJ2-7 for the parts outside the CDR3, the full variable domain is ETGVTQSPTHLIKTRGQQVTLRCSSQSGHNTVSWYQQALGQGPQFIFQYYREEENGRGNFPPRFSGLQFPNYSSELNVNALELDDSALYLCASSYPGGTSGSGQYFGPGTRLTVT.

This chain joins TRBV7-9 and TRBJ1-4, with no clear D. This CDR3 is built from 16 residues. Between the trimmed V and J ends, which lost 4 bases and 0 bases, there was a span of 12 bases. CDR1 and CDR2 (germline): SEHNR, FQNEAQ (reference sequence). The DNA of the CDR3 is TGTGCCAGCAGCTCGATCCGACAAACAACTAATGAAAAACTGTTTTTT. It translates to CASSSIRQTTNEKLFF.

A note on this clone: A junction boundary mismatches the germline segment, possibly from a read error. V and J are TRBV9 and TRBJ1-2, with 7 bases identical to TRBD1. This CDR3 comprises 13 residues. CDR1 is SGDLS and CDR2 is YYNGEE in the germline V gene. The CDR3 sequence is CASSVGQGYSYTF. The CDR3 bases are TGTGCCAGCAGCGTAGGACAGGGCTATAGCTACACCTTC. The whole variable domain, remainder taken from reference TRBV9 and TRBJ1-2, is DSGVTQTPKHLITATGQRVTLRCSPRSGDLSVYWYQQSLDQGLQFLIQYYNGEERAKGNILERFSAQQFPDLHSELNLSSLELGDSALYFCASSVGQGYSYTFGSGTRLTVV.

The chain employs TRBV11-2 and TRBJ1-1; perhaps TRBD1 as D (6 bases). The ends were cut back, 4 bases at V and 6 bases at J, with 15 bases in the middle. The germline V gene encodes CDR1 SGHAT and CDR2 FQNNGV. The CDR3 consists of 14 residues. CDR3 amino acids: CASSSDSRTSEAFF. The CDR3 DNA reads as TGTGCCAGCAGCTCGGACAGTCGGACGTCTGAAGCTTTCTTT.

This clone appeared once. This sequence joins TRBV6-1 and TRBJ2-5; D may be TRBD1 (6 bases). Per the germline V gene, CDR1 is MNHNS and CDR2 is SASEGT. The CDR3 contains 13 residues. V gave up 2 bases and J gave up 7 bases, with 11 bases separating them. CDR3 in amino acids: CASSERGIGTQYF. The CDR3 DNA is TGTGCCAGCAGTGAAAGGGGGATCGGGACCCAGTACTTC.

The chain combines TRBV10-3 with TRBJ2-1, with 7 nucleotides matching TRBD2. This CDR3 is built from 15 residues. Per germline, CDR1 ENHRY and CDR2 SYGVKD. The V segment lost 8 bases and the J segment 4 bases; nucleotides outside the gene matches: 11. CDR3 in DNA: TGTGCCATCCGCCGGAGGGCTAGCGGATACAATGAGCAGTTCTTC. Translating gives CAIRRRASGYNEQFF.

V gene TRBV6-5 combines with J gene TRBJ2-7, with 8 bases lining up with TRBD1. The junction had 5 bases not matched to a gene; V was cut back by 10 bases and J by 0 bases. Germline V gene lookup returns CDR1 MNHEY and CDR2 SVGAGI. The CDR3 extends over 13 amino acids. The CDR3 nucleotides read TGTGCCACCAAGACAGGGGCCTCCTACGAGCAGTACTTC. Translating gives CATKTGASYEQYF.

The chain employs TRBV9 and TRBJ2-2; 9 bases agree with TRBD2. Per germline, CDR1 SGDLS and CDR2 YYNGEE. The CDR3 runs 16 residues. V lost 1 base, J lost 6 bases, and 7 bases stayed unmatched. Written as DNA, the CDR3 is TGTGCCAGCAGCGTATCTAGCGGGATAATCGCCGGGGAGCTGTTTTTT. Its translation is CASSVSSGIIAGELFF.

The V call is TRBV28, the J call TRBJ2-7; no definite D call. V was clipped by 5 bases and J by 3 bases, with 5 bases between them. Germline-derived CDR1 and CDR2 are MDHEN and SYDVKM. This CDR3 is 11 amino acids long. CDR3 sequence (DNA): TGTGCCAGCAGTGACTTCTACGAGCAGTACTTC. As protein: CASSDFYEQYF.

The chain combines TRBV5-1 with TRBJ2-1, with D uncertain. Looked up from germline, CDR1 is SGHRS and CDR2 is YFSETQ. The germline V and J ends were trimmed by 3 bases and 0 bases, with 13 bases remaining between them. The CDR3 sequence is 16 residues long. CDR3 nucleotides: TGCGCCAGCAGCTACCCCAGCTCAAGCTCCTACAATGAGCAGTTCTTC. Its translation is CASSYPSSSSYNEQFF.

The V call is TRBV7-9, the J call TRBJ2-5; unclear D gene. This CDR3 comprises 13 residues. Trimming removed 8 bases from V and 5 bases from J, with 15 bases in between. Germline lookup yields CDR1 SEHNR and CDR2 FQNEAQ (reference sequence). CDR3 DNA sequence: TGTGCCAGCGGATCACAAGCAGTTGAGACCCAGTACTTC. Amino acids: CASGSQAVETQYF.

V usage is TRBV18 and J usage is TRBJ2-5; TRBD1 might be the D (6 bases). This CDR3 region has 14 residues. Trimming removed 4 bases at V and 3 bases at J, with 12 bases between. CDR1 is KGHSH, CDR2 LQKENI, per germline. The CDR3 sequence: CASSRMGAEETQYF. DNA of the CDR3: TGTGCCAGCTCACGCATGGGGGCGGAAGAGACCCAGTACTTC.

Here the CDR3 reads CASSQDRAGGPFPYNEQFF. The CDR3 nucleotides are TGCGCCAGCAGCCAAGATCGAGCGGGAGGGCCCTTCCCCTACAATGAGCAGTTCTTC. This chain uses TRBV4-1 with TRBJ2-1, with 10 bases matching TRBD2. V gave up 0 bases and J gave up 2 bases; unmatched junction bases: 10. Germline V gives CDR1 MGHRA, CDR2 YSYEKL. This CDR3 is 19 amino acids long.

V gene TRBV7-8 combines with J gene TRBJ1-2; 9 nucleotides agree with TRBD1. The length of the CDR3 is 16 residues. V gave up 1 base and J gave up 4 bases; unmatched junction bases: 7. Germline-derived CDR1 and CDR2 are SGHVS and FQNEAQ. As DNA, the CDR3 is TGTGCCAGCAGCTTAGTAGGACAGGGGCCTCTCTATGGCTACACCTTC. It encodes CASSLVGQGPLYGYTF. The variable domain in full, completed from reference TRBV7-8 and TRBJ1-2, reads GAGVSQSPRYKVAKRGQDVALRCDPISGHVSLFWYQQALGQGPEFLTYFQNEAQLDKSGLPSDRFFAERPEGSVSTLKIQRTQQEDSAVYLCASSLVGQGPLYGYTFGSGTRLTVV.

V usage is TRBV29-1 and J usage is TRBJ2-1; 12 bases align to TRBD2. V lost 6 bases to trimming and J lost 4 bases; unmatched junction nucleotides: 4. The CDR3 covers 14 residues. Germline CDR1 reads SQVTM; CDR2 reads ANQGSEA. The CDR3 region is CSVTGLAGYNEQFF. In nucleotides, the CDR3 is TGCAGCGTCACCGGACTAGCGGGGTACAATGAGCAGTTCTTC.

CDR3 sequence: CAISESASGSGYNEQFF. The CDR3 DNA follows: TGTGCCATCAGTGAGTCGGCTAGCGGGAGTGGTTACAATGAGCAGTTCTTC. This chain links TRBV10-3 with TRBJ2-1; 10 bases match TRBD2. V lost 0 bases to trimming and J lost 4 bases; unmatched junction nucleotides: 6. The CDR3 has 17 residues. Germline loops: CDR1 ENHRY, CDR2 SYGVKD.

This clone is a singleton in its sample. This rearrangement joins TRBV21-1 to TRBJ2-3; TRBD2, as called in the table, went unchecked against the DNA. TRBV21-1 is marked as a pseudogene. The CDR3 totals 17 residues. CDR3 in DNA: TGTGCCAGCAGCAAAATTCCGGGACTAGCGGATACAGATACGCAGTATTTT. Its translation is CASSKIPGLADTDTQYF.

V and J are TRBV2 and TRBJ2-5, with D possibly TRBD1 on 7 matching bases. The CDR3 sequence is 14 residues long. Germline lookup yields CDR1 SNHLY and CDR2 FYNNEI. V was trimmed by 11 bases and J by 4 bases, leaving 20 bases between them. The CDR3 reads CAAARGTVGETQYF. The CDR3 region has the DNA TGTGCCGCAGCACGCGGGACAGTGGGAGAGACCCAGTACTTC.

The chain combines TRBV7-8 with TRBJ2-7; 13 nucleotides match TRBD2. Germline trimming cut 5 bases from V and 0 bases from J; bases unmatched to any gene: 4. The CDR3 contains 16 residues. Germline V CDR1 and CDR2: SGHVS, FQNEAQ. The CDR3 DNA is TGTGCCAGCAGCAGGACTAGCGGGAGCCTCTCCTACGAGCAGTACTTC. Protein sequence: CASSRTSGSLSYEQYF.